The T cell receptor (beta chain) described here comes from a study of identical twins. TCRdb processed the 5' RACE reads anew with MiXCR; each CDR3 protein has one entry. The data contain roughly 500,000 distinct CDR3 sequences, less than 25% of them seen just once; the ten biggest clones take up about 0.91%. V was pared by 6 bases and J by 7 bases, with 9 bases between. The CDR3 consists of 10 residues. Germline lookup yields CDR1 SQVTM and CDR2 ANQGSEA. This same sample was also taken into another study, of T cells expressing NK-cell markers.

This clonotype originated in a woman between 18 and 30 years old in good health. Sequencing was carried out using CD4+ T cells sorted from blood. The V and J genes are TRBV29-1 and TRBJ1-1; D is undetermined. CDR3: CSVRTFEAFF. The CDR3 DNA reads TGCAGCGTGCGCACTTTTGAAGCTTTCTTT.